These T cell receptor beta chains were read from a single sample in a study of T-cell reconstitution after alpha-beta-depleted transplantation in children. TCRdb re-called the PCR reads through MiXCR, storing one row per CDR3 protein. The sample shows roughly 6,500 distinct CDR3 sequences, about 10% of them seen only once. The specimen comprised PBMCs, mostly from graft donor cells, sampled 180 days after TCRalphabeta/CD19-depleted stem cell transplant. Every receptor here comes from a child younger than two who had a stem cell transplant for acute myeloid leukemia, so the T cells may come from the graft donor. Both conserved end residues are part of each CDR3. D genes are given only for firm matches. Size is stated for part of the rows, as once, few or many counts, or as a class when the clone is expanded.

>TRBJ2-5|TRBV28|many|-
TGTGCCAGCAGTTTCCAATCCCCGGAGAAAGAGACCCAGTACTTC
CASSFQSPEKETQYF
>TRBJ1-2|TRBV28|many|TRBD1
TGTGCCAGCAGTCCGTCGGACAGGGGGCTCTATGGCTACACCTTC
CASSPSDRGLYGYTF
>TRBJ2-1|TRBV20-1|many|TRBD2
TGCAGTGTTTGGGACTATCTCTACAATGAGCAGTTCTTC
CSVWDYLYNEQFF
>TRBJ2-7|TRBV28|many|TRBD1
TGTGCCAGCCCGGGACAGGGTCGCCACGAGCAGTACTTC
CASPGQGRHEQYF
>TRBJ2-5|TRBV11-1|medium-sized|-
TGTGCCAGCAGCGTCGGAAGCAAAGAGACCCAGTACTTC
CASSVGSKETQYF
>TRBJ2-5|TRBV7-9|-|TRBD2
TGTGCCAGCATCAAAAGCGGGAAAGAGACCCAGTACTTC
CASIKSGKETQYF
>TRBJ2-2|TRBV5-6|many|TRBD2
TGTGCCAGCAGCTTGTCCTTAGCGGGAGGCAACACCGGGGAGCTGTTTTTT
CASSLSLAGGNTGELFF
>TRBJ2-2|TRBV4-1|many|TRBD2
TGCGCCAGCAGCCAAGAGTCTGGCGGGAGTGATTGCACCGGGGAGCTGTTTTTT
CASSQESGGSDCTGELFF
>TRBJ2-1|TRBV3-1|many|-
TGTGCCAGCAGCCAAGATGCGGGCGCCTACAATGAGCAGTTCTTC
CASSQDAGAYNEQFF
>TRBJ1-1|TRBV3-1|-|-
TGTGCCAGCAGCCCATGGGGCTACACTGATGCTTTCTTT
CASSPWGYTDAFF
>TRBJ2-3|TRBV15|medium-sized|-
TGTGCCACCAGCAGAGAGCCGACGTTAGTTGCAGATACGCAGTATTTT
CATSREPTLVADTQYF
>TRBJ2-1|TRBV20-1|medium-sized|TRBD1
TGCAGTGCTACCGAGGGGACAGGCGATGAGCAGTTCTTC
CSATEGTGDEQFF
>TRBJ1-3|TRBV28|many|-
TGTGCCAGCAGTATCTATGAAGAAGGAAACACCATATATTTT
CASSIYEEGNTIYF
>TRBJ2-5|TRBV7-9|medium-sized|TRBD2
TGTGCCAGCAGCTCGACTAGCGGAGTAGCGGGTGGGGAGACCCAGTACTTC
CASSSTSGVAGGETQYF
>TRBJ2-7|TRBV6-5|many|-
TGTGCCAGCAGTTTCGGGCCTTCCTACGAGCAGTACTTC
CASSFGPSYEQYF
>TRBJ2-3|TRBV11-2|-|-
TGTGCCAGCAGCTTTTTCACAGATACGCAGTATTTT
CASSFFTDTQYF
>TRBJ1-1|TRBV10-3|medium-sized|-
TGTGCCATCAGTGGAGGGGAGGTGAACACTGAAGCTTTCTTT
CAISGGEVNTEAFF
>TRBJ2-3|TRBV20-1|medium-sized|-
TGCAGTGCTAGAGATCAGGGGCAGACAGATACGCAGTATTTT
CSARDQGQTDTQYF
>TRBJ2-7|TRBV12-3/TRBV12-4|medium-sized|-
TGTGCCAGCAGGGAGGACGGAGCCTACGAGCAGTACTTC
CASREDGAYEQYF
>TRBJ2-3|TRBV7-2|many|-
TGTGCCAGCAGTCTCGGACGTCTCGGCGGGAGCACAGATACGCAGTATTTT
CASSLGRLGGSTDTQYF
>TRBJ2-7|TRBV20-1|many|TRBD2
TGCAGTGCTGGGACTAGCGGGAGAACCTACGAGCAGTACTTC
CSAGTSGRTYEQYF
>TRBJ2-5|TRBV19|many|TRBD2
TGTGCCAGTAGTATAGCTCGACTAGCGGGAGATGAGACCCAGTACTTC
CASSIARLAGDETQYF
>TRBJ2-6|TRBV19|many|-
TGTGCCAGTAGTATATCTGAGCGGGTCAGCTCTGGGGCCAACGTCCTGACTTTC
CASSISERVSSGANVLTF
>TRBJ2-5|TRBV3-1|medium-sized|-
TGTGCCAGCAGCCCACTGGGAGAGACCCAGTACTTC
CASSPLGETQYF
>TRBJ2-1|TRBV3-1|-|TRBD2
TGTGCCAGCTGCTGGGAGCGGGAGACGATTCAAGGGACCTACAATGAGCAGTTCTTC
CASCWERETIQGTYNEQFF
>TRBJ2-7|TRBV6-1|many|-
TGTGCCAGCAGGGACCCCAACAGGTACGAGCAGTACTTC
CASRDPNRYEQYF
>TRBJ2-2|TRBV25-1|many|TRBD2
TGTGCCAGCAGTGGACATAGCGGGAGAGATACCGGGGAGCTGTTTTTT
CASSGHSGRDTGELFF
>TRBJ1-2|TRBV11-2|many|TRBD1
TGTGCCAGCAGCCCCCGACAGGGGAATGGCTACACCTTC
CASSPRQGNGYTF
>TRBJ2-2|TRBV30|many|-
TGTGCCTGGAGTCCAACTGGACTATTCGGGGAGCTGTTTTTT
CAWSPTGLFGELFF
>TRBJ2-1|TRBV6-5|many|-
TGTGCCAGCAGTTACGACTGGGACGGAGGAAATTACAATGAGCAGTTCTTC
CASSYDWDGGNYNEQFF
>TRBJ2-1|TRBV28|medium-sized|-
TGTGCCAGCAGTTCTCCCTCGAGCTCCTACAATGAGCAGTTCTTC
CASSSPSSSYNEQFF
>TRBJ2-7|TRBV4-2|large|TRBD1
TGTGCCAGCAGCCAGGGGGACAGGGACTACGAGCAGTACTTC
CASSQGDRDYEQYF
>TRBJ1-1|TRBV27|medium-sized|TRBD1
TGTGCCAGCAAGGCAGGGGGGAACACTGAAGCTTTCTTT
CASKAGGNTEAFF
>TRBJ2-5|TRBV5-1|medium-sized|TRBD1
TGCGCCAGCGGCCCGGGACAGCAGCAAGAGACCCAGTACTTC
CASGPGQQQETQYF
>TRBJ2-3|TRBV20-1|large|-
TGCAGTGCTAGGCAGGGGCGGCGAGATACGCAGTATTTT
CSARQGRRDTQYF
>TRBJ2-5|TRBV20-1|medium-sized|TRBD1
TGCAGTGCTAGGGAATATCCGGGACAGAAAGAGACCCAGTACTTC
CSAREYPGQKETQYF
>TRBJ1-2|TRBV12-3/TRBV12-4|medium-sized|-
TGTGCCAGCAGCCCAACAGGGACCTCTTATGGCTACACCTTC
CASSPTGTSYGYTF
>TRBJ2-5|TRBV12-3/TRBV12-4|many|TRBD2
TGTGCCAGCAGTCCCGCCCCAGCGGGAGGGCCGGGGGAGACCCAGTACTTC
CASSPAPAGGPGETQYF
>TRBJ2-7|TRBV2|many|TRBD1
TGTGCCAGCAGTGCCGGGACAGCCGGCTACGAGCAGTACTTC
CASSAGTAGYEQYF
>TRBJ2-7|TRBV11-2|many|-
TGTGCCAGCAGCCTAAACCCGCAGGGCAGCTCCTACGAGCAGTACTTC
CASSLNPQGSSYEQYF
>TRBJ1-1|TRBV18|-|-
TGTGCCAGCTCACCATTTACGCAACCTTCGATGAACACTGAAGCTTTCTTT
CASSPFTQPSMNTEAFF
>TRBJ2-4|TRBV5-1|many|-
TGCGCCAGCAGCGTGGGACAATCAATCACCAACATTCAGTACTTC
CASSVGQSITNIQYF